Shown below are 8 T cell receptor beta chains from a single sample sequenced in a study of neurological immune-mediated disorders. TCRdb re-called the 5' RACE reads through MiXCR, storing one row per CDR3 protein. Among 55,000 to 65,000 distinct CDR3 sequences listed, more than 9.5% were seen once. Material for sequencing was PBMCs. The receptors derive from a woman aged 55 to 70 with HTLV-1-associated myelopathy (HAM/TSP).

This clonotype was observed at least ten times. The rearrangement joins TRBV5-1 to TRBJ2-7; the D call may be TRBD1 or TRBD2 (5 bases each). CDR3 length equals 15 residues. Germline CDR1 reads SGHRS; CDR2 reads YFSETQ. Trimming pared 3 bases from V and 1 base from J, leaving 14 bases between. This CDR3 is CASSWGPAGSYEQYF. The CDR3 nucleotides are TGCGCCAGCAGCTGGGGACCCGCAGGATCCTACGAGCAGTACTTC.

In its sample, this clonotype was seen many times. This rearrangement joins TRBV7-8 to TRBJ2-1; D gene unclear. The CDR3 spans 14 residues. Germline CDR1 is SGHVS and CDR2 is FQNEAQ. V was shortened by 1 base and J by 7 bases, with 11 bases between the two germline ends. CDR3 amino acids: CASSLETKSNEQFF. CDR3 in DNA: TGTGCCAGCAGCTTAGAAACTAAGTCGAATGAGCAGTTCTTC.

This clonotype has a single count. Since no conserved phenylalanine or tryptophan closes the CDR3, a read error is the likely cause. V usage is TRBV3-1 and J usage is TRBJ2-7; D gene uncertain. Germline CDR1 reads LGHDT; CDR2 reads YNNKEL (reference sequence). The ends were cut back, 1 base at V and 2 bases at J, with 6 bases in the middle. There are 13 residues in the CDR3. This CDR3 is CASSQGRTYEQYL. CDR3 sequence (DNA): TGTGCCAGCAGCCAAGGGCGAACCTACGAGCAGTACCTT.

This clonotype was found many times. This chain uses TRBV20-1 with TRBJ2-1; D is ambiguous. Germline CDR1 is DFQATT and CDR2 is SNEGSKA (reference sequence). V was pared by 1 base and J by 0 bases, with 7 bases between. The CDR3 runs to 14 residues. Written as DNA, the CDR3 is TGCAGTGCTAGAGGTCAGAGCTCCTACAATGAGCAGTTCTTC. Amino acid sequence: CSARGQSSYNEQFF.

Many counts were recorded for this clonotype. The genes are TRBV7-9 and TRBJ1-4; TRBD1 matches 7 bases. CDR3 length: 15 residues. Germline CDR1 and CDR2: SEHNR and FQNEAQ (reference sequence). Germline trimming cut 4 bases from V and 7 bases from J; bases unmatched to any gene: 9. The CDR3, as DNA: TGTGCCAGCAGCTCCAGGGGGGCGTTTGGTGAAAAACTGTTTTTT. This gives the protein CASSSRGAFGEKLFF.

The table lists this clonotype with many counts. The rearrangement links TRBV5-1 to TRBJ2-1; 13 bases line up with TRBD2. This CDR3 has 18 residues. Unmatched junction bases numbered 12, after V lost 3 bases and J lost 6 bases. Germline CDR1 SGHRS, CDR2 YFSETQ. The CDR3, as DNA: TGCGCCAGCAGCTACGGACTAGCGGGAGCGGTAGGTGTCAATGAGCAGTTCTTC. Its protein is CASSYGLAGAVGVNEQFF.

This clonotype was picked up many times. This chain links TRBV29-1 with TRBJ2-3, with 7 positions matching TRBD2. Germline V CDR1 and CDR2: SQVTM, ANQGSEA. This CDR3 has 15 amino acids. Losses at the gene ends were 3 bases for V and 2 bases for J; bases not matched to a gene: 8. This CDR3 reads CSVERGSPNTDTQYF. The DNA for the CDR3 is TGCAGCGTTGAGCGCGGGAGTCCTAACACAGATACGCAGTATTTT.

This clonotype was picked up many times. The chain carries TRBV28 and TRBJ2-1, with D maybe TRBD2 (6 bases). Germline CDR1 reads MDHEN; CDR2 reads SYDVKM. V was trimmed by 7 bases and J by 12 bases, leaving 28 bases between them. This CDR3 comprises 16 residues. The DNA for the CDR3 is TGTGCCAGCACCCCCGTAGGAAGGGACTTACAAGAGGTGCAGTTCTTC. It is translated as CASTPVGRDLQEVQFF.